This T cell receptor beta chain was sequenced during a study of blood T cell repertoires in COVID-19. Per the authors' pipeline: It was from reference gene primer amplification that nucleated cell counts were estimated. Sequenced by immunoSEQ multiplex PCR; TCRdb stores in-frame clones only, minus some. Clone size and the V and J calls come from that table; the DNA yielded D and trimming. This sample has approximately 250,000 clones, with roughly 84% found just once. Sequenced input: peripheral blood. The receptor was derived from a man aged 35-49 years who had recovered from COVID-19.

The CDR3 reads CASSLRQVYGYTF. CDR3 nucleotide sequence: TGTGCCAGCAGCTTAAGACAGGTTTATGGCTACACCTTC. The genes are TRBV7-8 and TRBJ1-2, with a possible D match to TRBD1 (6 bases). The CDR3 runs to 13 residues. The germline CDR1 and CDR2 sequences are SGHVS and FQNEAQ. Trimming stripped 2 bases from V and 5 bases from J, with 9 bases between.